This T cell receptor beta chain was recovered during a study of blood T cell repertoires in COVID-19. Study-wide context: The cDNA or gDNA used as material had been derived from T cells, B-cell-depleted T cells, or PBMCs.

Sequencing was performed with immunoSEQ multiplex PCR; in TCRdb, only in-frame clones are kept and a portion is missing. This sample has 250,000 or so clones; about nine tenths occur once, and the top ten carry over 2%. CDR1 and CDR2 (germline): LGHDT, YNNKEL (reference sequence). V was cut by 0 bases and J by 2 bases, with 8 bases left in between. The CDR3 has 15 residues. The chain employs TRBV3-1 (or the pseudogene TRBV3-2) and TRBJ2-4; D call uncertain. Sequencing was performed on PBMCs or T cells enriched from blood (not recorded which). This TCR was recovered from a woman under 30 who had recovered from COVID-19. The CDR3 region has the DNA TGTGCCAGCAGCCAAGAACTCCGTTCCAAAAACATTCAGTACTTC. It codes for CASSQELRSKNIQYF.